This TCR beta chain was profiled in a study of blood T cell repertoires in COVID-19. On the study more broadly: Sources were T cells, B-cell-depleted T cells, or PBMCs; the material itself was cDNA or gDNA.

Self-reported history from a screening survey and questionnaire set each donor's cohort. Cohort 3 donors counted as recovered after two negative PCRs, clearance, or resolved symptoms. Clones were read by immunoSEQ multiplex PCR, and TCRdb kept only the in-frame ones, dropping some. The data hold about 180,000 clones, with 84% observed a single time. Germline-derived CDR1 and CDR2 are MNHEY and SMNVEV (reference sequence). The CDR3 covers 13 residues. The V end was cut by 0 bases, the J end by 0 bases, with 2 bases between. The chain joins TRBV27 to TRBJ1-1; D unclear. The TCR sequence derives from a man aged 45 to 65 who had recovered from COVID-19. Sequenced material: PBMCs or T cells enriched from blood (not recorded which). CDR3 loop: CASSLSVNTEAFF. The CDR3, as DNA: TGTGCCAGCAGTTTATCCGTGAACACTGAAGCTTTCTTT.